These T cell receptor beta chains were read from a single sample in a study of T cells in Graves' hyperthyroidism and ophthalmopathy. Using its own MiXCR run on the multiplex PCR reads, TCRdb lists one record per CDR3 protein. The sample shows about 840,000 distinct CDR3 sequences, approximately 40% of them seen only once. Sequencing was done on a sample of blood. These receptors originate from a man aged 18 to 35 with Graves' hyperthyroidism. CDR3s include the opening cysteine and the closing phenylalanine or tryptophan. The order of the fields is J gene, V gene, D gene, clone size, CDR3 protein, CDR3 DNA. The D gene is left open where the match is weak. A clone size is listed for some rows: how often the clone was seen (once, few, many), or a class if it is expanded.

j_call: TRBJ1-6
v_call: TRBV7-9
d_call: NA
clone_size: NA
cdr3_aa: CASSQGRPGTSPLHF
cdr3_nt: TGTGCCAGCAGCCAAGGGAGGCCCGGAACTTCACCCCTCCACTTT

j_call: TRBJ2-7
v_call: TRBV19
d_call: NA
clone_size: NA
cdr3_aa: CASTGGAYEQYF
cdr3_nt: TGTGCCAGTACAGGAGGGGCCTACGAGCAGTACTTC

j_call: TRBJ2-5
v_call: TRBV5-1
d_call: NA
clone_size: many
cdr3_aa: CASSLEEETQYF
cdr3_nt: TGCGCCAGCAGCTTGGAGGAAGAGACCCAGTACTTC

j_call: TRBJ2-5
v_call: TRBV7-9
d_call: TRBD2
clone_size: many
cdr3_aa: CASSLRTSGTISSTETQYF
cdr3_nt: TGTGCCAGCAGCCTTCGGACTAGCGGGACTATCTCGAGTACGGAGACCCAGTACTTC

j_call: TRBJ1-5
v_call: TRBV29-1
d_call: NA
clone_size: NA
cdr3_aa: CSVRRDSNQPQHF
cdr3_nt: TGCAGCGTCCGAAGGGATAGCAATCAGCCCCAGCATTTT

j_call: TRBJ1-1
v_call: TRBV6-1
d_call: NA
clone_size: NA
cdr3_aa: CASSEQGHTEAFF
cdr3_nt: TGTGCCAGCAGTGAACAGGGCCACACTGAAGCTTTCTTT

j_call: TRBJ1-1
v_call: TRBV7-9
d_call: TRBD1
clone_size: few
cdr3_aa: CASSLGQGSVTEAFF
cdr3_nt: TGTGCCAGCAGCTTAGGACAGGGATCTGTGACTGAAGCTTTCTTT

j_call: TRBJ2-5
v_call: TRBV11-2
d_call: TRBD2
clone_size: NA
cdr3_aa: CASSLGPGGGETQYF
cdr3_nt: TGTGCCAGCAGCTTAGGCCCGGGGGGAGGAGAGACCCAGTACTTC

j_call: TRBJ2-7
v_call: TRBV29-1
d_call: NA
clone_size: NA
cdr3_aa: CSVAEQESYEQYF
cdr3_nt: TGCAGCGTTGCGGAACAGGAGTCCTACGAGCAGTACTTC

j_call: TRBJ2-2
v_call: TRBV10-3
d_call: NA
clone_size: NA
cdr3_aa: CASSYLGGMADTGELFF
cdr3_nt: TGTGCCAGCAGTTACTTAGGGGGAATGGCGGACACCGGGGAGCTGTTTTTT

j_call: TRBJ2-5
v_call: TRBV11-1
d_call: NA
clone_size: NA
cdr3_aa: CASSNRGVSGAYQETQYF
cdr3_nt: TGTGCCAGCAGCAATCGTGGGGTGAGCGGAGCGTACCAAGAGACCCAGTACTTC

j_call: TRBJ2-5
v_call: TRBV29-1
d_call: NA
clone_size: NA
cdr3_aa: CSVGKRKQTQYF
cdr3_nt: TGCAGCGTTGGAAAACGGAAGCAGACCCAGTACTTC

j_call: TRBJ1-6
v_call: TRBV12-3/TRBV12-4
d_call: NA
clone_size: NA
cdr3_aa: CASSPGQAYNSPLHF
cdr3_nt: TGTGCCAGCAGCCCCGGGCAGGCCTATAATTCACCCCTCCACTTT

j_call: TRBJ1-4
v_call: TRBV2
d_call: NA
clone_size: NA
cdr3_aa: CASSAPDKAGSSSEKLFF
cdr3_nt: TGTGCCAGCAGTGCACCCGACAAGGCGGGCTCCTCCTCTGAAAAACTGTTTTTT